Sequencing of this T cell receptor (beta chain) was carried out in a study of OX40 agonist ivuxolimab in advanced cancers. In the study overall: Patients with prior anti-PD-1, anti-PD-L1 or anti-CTLA-4 therapy were eligible; 40% had some. Study-wide points: CD4+ and CD8+ T cells in blood underwent clonal expansion by week 6 at 0.1 to 3.0 mg/kg.

The CDR3 has 18 amino acids. V was cut by 1 base and J by 5 bases, with 21 bases left in between. Per the germline V gene, CDR1 is KGHSH and CDR2 is LQKENI. The data were produced by immunoSEQ multiplex PCR, yet TCRdb's version contains in-frame clones alone and is incomplete. This repertoire shows 65,000 to 80,000 clones, around 90% found once; its top ten account for approximately 11%. With baseline, cycle 4 day 1, and cycle 7 day 1 as timepoints, blood was sampled. Of note for this clone: As yet, its antigen is unknown.

The sample was CD4+ or CD8+ T cells sorted from blood, taken in a trial of the OX40 agonist ivuxolimab. The receptor's source is an adult with an advanced solid tumor such as melanoma, head and neck, liver or kidney cancer. The J gene is TRBJ2-1, the V gene TRBV18, with D possibly matching TRBD2 (6 bases). The CDR3 loop reads CASSPLPAGTRIDNEQFF. In nucleotides, the CDR3 is TGTGCCAGCTCACCACTTCCGGCGGGGACCCGGATTGACAATGAGCAGTTCTTC. Combining the CDR3 with reference TRBV18 and TRBJ2-1 gives the whole variable domain NAGVMQNPRHLVRRRGQEARLRCSPMKGHSHVYWYRQLPEEGLKFMVYLQKENIIDESGMPKERFSAEFPKEGPSILRIQQVVRGDSAAYFCASSPLPAGTRIDNEQFFGPGTRLTVL.